This is a list of T cell receptor beta chains from one sample in a study of CD8+CD57+ T cells in acquired aplastic anemia. Using its own MiXCR run on the reads, TCRdb lists one record per CDR3 protein. The top ten hold roughly 62% of the sample, which has some 200,000 distinct CDR3 sequences, approximately 60% seen once. What was sequenced was sorted CD4+, CD8+, or CD8+CD57+ T cells (not recorded which) from PBMCs. Receptors were obtained from a human donor with aplastic anemia. CDR3s include the opening cysteine and the closing phenylalanine or tryptophan.

CDR3 protein | J gene | CDR3 length | V gene
CATSSQGSGALGQYF | TRBJ2-7 | 15 | TRBV15
CSATGQAAYEQYF | TRBJ2-7 | 13 | TRBV20-1
CASSSAGGETQYF | TRBJ2-5 | 13 | TRBV7-8
CASSLGPGTGGQELFF | TRBJ2-2 | 16 | TRBV7-2
CASSYAKGNYGYTF | TRBJ1-2 | 14 | TRBV6-6
CASRGTGNIQYF | TRBJ2-4 | 12 | TRBV6-1
CASSVAGWGVEQFF | TRBJ2-1 | 14 | TRBV9
CASSPGLVETQYF | TRBJ2-5 | 13 | TRBV5-6
CASSLGGSTYEQYF | TRBJ2-7 | 14 | TRBV7-6
CASSWGPLAGTGELFF | TRBJ2-2 | 16 | TRBV7-2
CASSLMAGGGRNEQFF | TRBJ2-1 | 16 | TRBV7-3
CSAVRDSQDTQYF | TRBJ2-3 | 13 | TRBV20-1
CASSQEVGGTNYGYTF | TRBJ1-2 | 16 | TRBV4-2
CASSLRSSPLHF | TRBJ1-6 | 12 | TRBV7-9
CASHNRIMPRYEQYF | TRBJ2-7 | 15 | TRBV10-1
CASSQPQRGVGTDTQYF | TRBJ2-3 | 17 | TRBV14
CASSVGQHNQPQHF | TRBJ1-5 | 14 | TRBV9
CATRSRDRGPPNTGELFF | TRBJ2-2 | 18 | TRBV19
CRVGGTQYF | TRBJ2-5 | 9 | TRBV20-1
CASSLSRLAGSTDTQYF | TRBJ2-3 | 17 | TRBV12-3/TRBV12-4
CASSQRVYNEQFF | TRBJ2-1 | 13 | TRBV3-1
CSTSGSYNEQFF | TRBJ2-1 | 12 | TRBV29-1
CATSREASSYEQYF | TRBJ2-7 | 14 | TRBV15
CASSVESWGSPLHF | TRBJ1-6 | 14 | TRBV9
CATSSESGLADSYNEQFF | TRBJ2-1 | 18 | TRBV15
CASSLRQQETQYF | TRBJ2-5 | 13 | TRBV7-9
CSVELAGLNTGELFF | TRBJ2-2 | 15 | TRBV29-1
CASKVGGNQETQYF | TRBJ2-5 | 14 | TRBV19
CAISESSQAQETQYF | TRBJ2-5 | 15 | TRBV10-3
CASSLGRRSSGNTIYF | TRBJ1-3 | 16 | TRBV7-8
CSARTTGSNQPQHF | TRBJ1-5 | 14 | TRBV20-1
CASSQGDEQYF | TRBJ2-7 | 11 | TRBV4-1
CAIGWDNDLATQYF | TRBJ2-5 | 14 | TRBV10-3
CASSPDSGYNSPLHF | TRBJ1-6 | 15 | TRBV7-9
CASSFQPATGGYTF | TRBJ1-2 | 14 | TRBV14
CASSQGDRWSGYTF | TRBJ1-2 | 14 | TRBV5-1
CASSESTVDYTF | TRBJ1-2 | 12 | TRBV6-1
CATSDTGTGPYEQYF | TRBJ2-7 | 15 | TRBV24-1
CASSLQGVTYNEQFF | TRBJ2-1 | 15 | TRBV7-8
CASSLEVHRHEQYF | TRBJ2-7 | 14 | TRBV11-2
CASSINAGLAKNIQYF | TRBJ2-4 | 16 | TRBV19
CSVARSNTGELFF | TRBJ2-2 | 13 | TRBV29-1
CASSVYQTSGNTIYF | TRBJ1-3 | 15 | TRBV6-1
CASSVGTGNQPQHF | TRBJ1-5 | 14 | TRBV9
CSGGQGNTEAFF | TRBJ1-1 | 12 | TRBV29-1